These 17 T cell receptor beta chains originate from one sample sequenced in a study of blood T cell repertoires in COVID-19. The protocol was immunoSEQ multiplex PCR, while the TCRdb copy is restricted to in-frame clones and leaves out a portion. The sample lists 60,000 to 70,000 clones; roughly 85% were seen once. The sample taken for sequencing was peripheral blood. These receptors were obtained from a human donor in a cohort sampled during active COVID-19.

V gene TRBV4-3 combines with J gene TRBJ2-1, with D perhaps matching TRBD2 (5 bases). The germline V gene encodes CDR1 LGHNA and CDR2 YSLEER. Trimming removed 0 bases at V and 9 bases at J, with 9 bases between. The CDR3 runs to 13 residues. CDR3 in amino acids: CASSQEVATEQFF. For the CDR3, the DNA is TGCGCCAGCAGCCAAGAGGTAGCGACTGAGCAGTTCTTC.

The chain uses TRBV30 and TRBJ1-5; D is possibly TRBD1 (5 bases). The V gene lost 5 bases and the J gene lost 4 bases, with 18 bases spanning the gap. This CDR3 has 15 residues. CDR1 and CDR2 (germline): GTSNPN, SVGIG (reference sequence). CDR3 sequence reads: CAWAVGGARNQPQHF. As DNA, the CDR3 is TGTGCCTGGGCCGTTGGAGGGGCCCGTAATCAGCCCCAGCATTTT. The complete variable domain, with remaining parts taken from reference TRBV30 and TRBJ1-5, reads SQTIHQWPATLVQPVGSPLSLECTVEGTSNPNLYWYRQAAGRGLQLLFYSVGIGQISSEVPQNLSASRPQDRQFILSSKKLLLSDSGFYLCAWAVGGARNQPQHFGDGTRLSIL.

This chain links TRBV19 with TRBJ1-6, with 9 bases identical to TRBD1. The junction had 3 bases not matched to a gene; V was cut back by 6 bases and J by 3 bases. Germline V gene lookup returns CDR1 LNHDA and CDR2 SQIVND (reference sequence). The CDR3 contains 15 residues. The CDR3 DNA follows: TGTGCCAGTAGCCGACAGGGGGACTATAATTCACCCCTCCACTTT. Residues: CASSRQGDYNSPLHF.

The CDR3 DNA reads as TGTGCCAGTCAGTTCCGACAGGGGGACGAAAAACTGTTTTTT. Its protein is CASQFRQGDEKLFF. This chain joins TRBV19 and TRBJ1-4, with 9 bases identical to TRBD1. V shed 8 bases and J 8 bases; nucleotides not matched to a gene: 9. The CDR3 covers 14 residues. The germline gives CDR1 LNHDA, CDR2 SQIVND (reference sequence).

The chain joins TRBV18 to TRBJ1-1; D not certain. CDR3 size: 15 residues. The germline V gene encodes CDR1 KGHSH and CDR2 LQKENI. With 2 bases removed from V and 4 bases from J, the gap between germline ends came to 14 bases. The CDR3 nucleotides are TGTGCCAGCTCACCAGCGGCGACTCGGGGCACTGAAGCTTTCTTT. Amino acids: CASSPAATRGTEAFF.

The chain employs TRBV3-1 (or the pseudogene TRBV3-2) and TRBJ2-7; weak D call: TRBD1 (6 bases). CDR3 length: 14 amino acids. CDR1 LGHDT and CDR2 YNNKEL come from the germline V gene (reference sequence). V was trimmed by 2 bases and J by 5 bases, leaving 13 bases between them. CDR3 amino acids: CASSQKGGTHEQYF. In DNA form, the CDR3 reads TGTGCCAGCAGCCAAAAAGGGGGTACCCACGAGCAGTACTTC.

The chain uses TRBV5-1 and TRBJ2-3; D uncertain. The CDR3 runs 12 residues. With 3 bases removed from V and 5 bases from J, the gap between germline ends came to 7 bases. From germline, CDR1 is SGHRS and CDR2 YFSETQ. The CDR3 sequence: CASSWQEDTQYF. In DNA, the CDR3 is TGCGCCAGCAGCTGGCAGGAAGATACGCAGTATTTT.

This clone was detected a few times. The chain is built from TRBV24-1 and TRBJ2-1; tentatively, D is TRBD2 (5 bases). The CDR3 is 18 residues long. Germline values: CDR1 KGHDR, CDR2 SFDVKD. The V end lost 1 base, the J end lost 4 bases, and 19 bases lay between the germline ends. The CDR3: CATSDFRKGGRQYNEQFF. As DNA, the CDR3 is TGTGCCACCAGTGATTTTAGGAAGGGCGGGCGTCAATACAATGAGCAGTTCTTC.

CDR3 region: CASSQQGPQHF. The CDR3 coding sequence is TGTGCCAGTAGTCAGCAGGGTCCCCAGCATTTT. The chain employs TRBV19 and TRBJ1-5; D perhaps matches TRBD1 (5 bases). Germline CDR1 LNHDA, CDR2 SQIVND (reference sequence). The CDR3 totals 11 residues. V was trimmed by 5 bases and J by 10 bases, leaving 9 bases between them.

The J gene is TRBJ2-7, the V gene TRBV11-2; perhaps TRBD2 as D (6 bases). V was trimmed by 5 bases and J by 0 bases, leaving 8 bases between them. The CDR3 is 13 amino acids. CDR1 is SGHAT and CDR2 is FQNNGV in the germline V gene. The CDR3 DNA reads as TGTGCCAGCAGCGGGGGGAGCTCCTACGAGCAGTACTTC. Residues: CASSGGSSYEQYF.

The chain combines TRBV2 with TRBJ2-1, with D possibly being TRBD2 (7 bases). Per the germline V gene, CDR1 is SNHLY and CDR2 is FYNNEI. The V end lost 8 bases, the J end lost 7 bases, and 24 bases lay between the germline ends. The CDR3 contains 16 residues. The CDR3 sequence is CASGAYGGAAGNEQFF. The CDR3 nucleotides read TGTGCCAGCGGCGCTTATGGGGGGGCGGCAGGAAATGAGCAGTTCTTC.

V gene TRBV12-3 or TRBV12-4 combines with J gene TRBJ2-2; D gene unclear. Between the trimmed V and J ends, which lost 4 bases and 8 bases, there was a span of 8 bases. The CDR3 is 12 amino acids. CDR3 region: CASSSRKGELFF. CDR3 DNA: TGTGCCAGCAGTTCTAGGAAGGGGGAGCTGTTTTTT.

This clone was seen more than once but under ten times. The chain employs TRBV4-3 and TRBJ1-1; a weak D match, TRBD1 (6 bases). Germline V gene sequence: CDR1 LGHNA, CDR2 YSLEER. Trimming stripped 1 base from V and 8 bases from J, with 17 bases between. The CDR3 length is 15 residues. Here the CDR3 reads CASSQALRVTGEAFF. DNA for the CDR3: TGCGCCAGCAGCCAAGCGCTTCGTGTTACAGGGGAAGCTTTCTTT.

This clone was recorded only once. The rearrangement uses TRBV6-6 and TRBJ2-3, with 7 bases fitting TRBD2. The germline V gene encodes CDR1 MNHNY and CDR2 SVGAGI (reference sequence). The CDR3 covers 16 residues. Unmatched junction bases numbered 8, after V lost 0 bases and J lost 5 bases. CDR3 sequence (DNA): TGTGCCAGCAGTTACTCTAGTGGGAGGGGAGGAGATACGCAGTATTTT. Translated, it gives CASSYSSGRGGDTQYF.

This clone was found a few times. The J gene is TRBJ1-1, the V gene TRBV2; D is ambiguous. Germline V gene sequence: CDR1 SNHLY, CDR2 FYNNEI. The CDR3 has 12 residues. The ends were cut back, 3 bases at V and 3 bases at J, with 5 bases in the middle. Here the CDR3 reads CASSEYYTEAFF. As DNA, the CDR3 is TGTGCCAGCAGTGAGTATTACACTGAAGCTTTCTTT.

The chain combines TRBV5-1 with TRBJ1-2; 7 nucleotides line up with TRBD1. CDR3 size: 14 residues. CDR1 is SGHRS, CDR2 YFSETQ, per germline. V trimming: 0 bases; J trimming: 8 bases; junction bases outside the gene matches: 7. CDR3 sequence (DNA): TGCGCCAGCAGCTTGGAGGGACAGACTAGGGGCTACACCTTC. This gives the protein CASSLEGQTRGYTF.

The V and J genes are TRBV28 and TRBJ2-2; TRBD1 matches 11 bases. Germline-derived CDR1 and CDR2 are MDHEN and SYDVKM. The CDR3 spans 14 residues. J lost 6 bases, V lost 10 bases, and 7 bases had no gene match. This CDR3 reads CATNRDRGAGELFF. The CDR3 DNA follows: TGTGCCACCAACCGGGACAGGGGGGCCGGGGAGCTGTTTTTT.